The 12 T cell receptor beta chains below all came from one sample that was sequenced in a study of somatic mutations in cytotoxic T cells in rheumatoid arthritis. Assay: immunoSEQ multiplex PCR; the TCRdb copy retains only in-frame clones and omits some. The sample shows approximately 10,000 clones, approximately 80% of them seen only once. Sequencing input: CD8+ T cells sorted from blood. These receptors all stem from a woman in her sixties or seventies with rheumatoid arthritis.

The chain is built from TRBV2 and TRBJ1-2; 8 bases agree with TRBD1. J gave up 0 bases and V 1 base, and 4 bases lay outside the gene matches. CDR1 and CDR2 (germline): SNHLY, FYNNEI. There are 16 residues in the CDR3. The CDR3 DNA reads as TGTGCCAGCAGTGAAGTGGGGACAGGACCTAACTATGGCTACACCTTC. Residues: CASSEVGTGPNYGYTF.

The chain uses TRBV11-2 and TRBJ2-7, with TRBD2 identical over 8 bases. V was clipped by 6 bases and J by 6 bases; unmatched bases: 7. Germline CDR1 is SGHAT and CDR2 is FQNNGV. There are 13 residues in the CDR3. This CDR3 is CASSPGLVAEQYF. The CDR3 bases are TGTGCCAGCAGTCCGGGACTAGTCGCCGAGCAGTACTTC.

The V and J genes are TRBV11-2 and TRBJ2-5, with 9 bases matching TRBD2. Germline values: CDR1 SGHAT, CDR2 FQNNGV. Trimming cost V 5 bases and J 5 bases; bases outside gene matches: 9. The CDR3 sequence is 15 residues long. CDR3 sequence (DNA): TGTGCCAGCAGCCAGAGCGGGGGGCGCCCGGAGACCCAGTACTTC. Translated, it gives CASSQSGGRPETQYF.

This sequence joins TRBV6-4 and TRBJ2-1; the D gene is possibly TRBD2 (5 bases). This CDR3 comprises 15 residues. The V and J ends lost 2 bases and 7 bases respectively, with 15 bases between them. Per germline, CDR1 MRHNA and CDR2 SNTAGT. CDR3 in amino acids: CASSDKEDSINEQFF. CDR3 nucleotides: TGTGCCAGCAGTGACAAGGAGGATTCGATAAATGAGCAGTTCTTC.

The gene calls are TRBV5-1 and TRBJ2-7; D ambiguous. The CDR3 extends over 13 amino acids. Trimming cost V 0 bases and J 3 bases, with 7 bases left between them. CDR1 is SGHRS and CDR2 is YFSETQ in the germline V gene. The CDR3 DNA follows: TGCGCCAGCAGCTTGGGGGCCCGCTACGAGCAGTACTTC. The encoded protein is CASSLGARYEQYF.

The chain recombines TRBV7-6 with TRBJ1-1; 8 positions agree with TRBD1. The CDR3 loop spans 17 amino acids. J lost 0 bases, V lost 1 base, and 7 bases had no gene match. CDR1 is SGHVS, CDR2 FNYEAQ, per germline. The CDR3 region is CASSLEQGGWMNTEAFF. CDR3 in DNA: TGTGCCAGCAGCTTAGAACAGGGGGGATGGATGAACACTGAAGCTTTCTTT.

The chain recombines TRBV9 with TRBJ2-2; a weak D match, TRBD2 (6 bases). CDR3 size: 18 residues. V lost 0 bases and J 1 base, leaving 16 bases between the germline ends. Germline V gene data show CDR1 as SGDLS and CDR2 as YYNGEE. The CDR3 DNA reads TGTGCCAGCAGCGTAGCGAGGAGGGACTCTCGGAACACCGGGGAGCTGTTTTTT. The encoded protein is CASSVARRDSRNTGELFF.

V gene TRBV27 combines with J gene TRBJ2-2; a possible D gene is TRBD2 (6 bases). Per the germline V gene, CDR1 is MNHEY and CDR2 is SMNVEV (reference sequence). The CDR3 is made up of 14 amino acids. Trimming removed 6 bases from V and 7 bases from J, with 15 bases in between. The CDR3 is CASSPLGRGGELFF. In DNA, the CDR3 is TGTGCCAGCAGCCCCCTAGGGCGGGGCGGGGAGCTGTTTTTT.

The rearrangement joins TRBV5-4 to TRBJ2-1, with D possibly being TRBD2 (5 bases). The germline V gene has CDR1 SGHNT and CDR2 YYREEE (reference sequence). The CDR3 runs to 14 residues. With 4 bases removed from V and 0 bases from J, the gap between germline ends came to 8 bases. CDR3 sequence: CASSPGYSYNEQFF. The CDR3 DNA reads TGTGCCAGCAGCCCGGGATACTCCTACAATGAGCAGTTCTTC.

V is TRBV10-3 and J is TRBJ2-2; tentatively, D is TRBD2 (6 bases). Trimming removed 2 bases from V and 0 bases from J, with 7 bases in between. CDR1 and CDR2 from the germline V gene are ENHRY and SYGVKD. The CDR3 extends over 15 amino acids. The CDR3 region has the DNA TGTGCCATCAGTGAGGGGACTTCGAACACCGGGGAGCTGTTTTTT. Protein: CAISEGTSNTGELFF.

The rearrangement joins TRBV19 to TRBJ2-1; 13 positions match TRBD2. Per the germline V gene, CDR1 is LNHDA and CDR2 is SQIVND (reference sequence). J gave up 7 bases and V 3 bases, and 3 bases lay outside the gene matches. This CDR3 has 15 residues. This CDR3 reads CASSITSGRGNEQFF. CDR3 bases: TGTGCCAGTAGTATCACTAGCGGGAGGGGTAATGAGCAGTTCTTC.

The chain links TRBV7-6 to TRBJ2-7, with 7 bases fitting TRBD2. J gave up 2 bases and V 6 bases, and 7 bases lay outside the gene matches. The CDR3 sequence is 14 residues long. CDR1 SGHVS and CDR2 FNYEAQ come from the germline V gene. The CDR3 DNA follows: TGTGCCAGCAGTCGGGGGGTTTCTACCTACGAGCAGTACTTC. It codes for CASSRGVSTYEQYF.